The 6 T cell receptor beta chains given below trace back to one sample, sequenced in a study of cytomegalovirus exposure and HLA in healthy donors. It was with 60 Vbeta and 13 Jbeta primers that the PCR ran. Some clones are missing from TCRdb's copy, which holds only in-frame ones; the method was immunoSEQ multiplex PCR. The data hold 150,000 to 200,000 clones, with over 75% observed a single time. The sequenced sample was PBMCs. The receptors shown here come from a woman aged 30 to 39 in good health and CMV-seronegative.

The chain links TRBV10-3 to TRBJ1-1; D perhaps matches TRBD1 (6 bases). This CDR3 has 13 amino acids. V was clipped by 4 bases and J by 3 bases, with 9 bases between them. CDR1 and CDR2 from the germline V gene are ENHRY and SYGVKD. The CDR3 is CAISVAGDTEAFF. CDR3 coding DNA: TGTGCCATCAGTGTAGCAGGGGACACTGAAGCTTTCTTT.

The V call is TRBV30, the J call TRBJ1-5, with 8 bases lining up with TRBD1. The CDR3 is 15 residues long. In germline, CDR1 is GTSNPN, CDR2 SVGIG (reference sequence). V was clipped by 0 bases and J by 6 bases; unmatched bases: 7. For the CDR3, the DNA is TGTGCCTGGAGTGTAGGTGACAGGGGAGGTCAGCCCCAGCATTTT. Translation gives CAWSVGDRGGQPQHF.

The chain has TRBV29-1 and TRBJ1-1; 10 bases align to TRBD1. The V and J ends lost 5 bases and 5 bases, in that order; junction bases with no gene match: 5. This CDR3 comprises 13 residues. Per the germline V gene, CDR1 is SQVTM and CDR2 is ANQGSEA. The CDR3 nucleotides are TGCAGCGTTCCAAGGACAGGGGGGACTGAAGCTTTCTTT. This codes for CSVPRTGGTEAFF.

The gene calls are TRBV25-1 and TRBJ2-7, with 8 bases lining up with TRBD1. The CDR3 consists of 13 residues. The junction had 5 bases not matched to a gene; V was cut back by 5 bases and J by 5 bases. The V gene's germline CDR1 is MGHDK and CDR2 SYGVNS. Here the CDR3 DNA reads TGTGCCAGCAGTTCGACAGGGGACCACGAGCAGTACTTC. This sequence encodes CASSSTGDHEQYF.

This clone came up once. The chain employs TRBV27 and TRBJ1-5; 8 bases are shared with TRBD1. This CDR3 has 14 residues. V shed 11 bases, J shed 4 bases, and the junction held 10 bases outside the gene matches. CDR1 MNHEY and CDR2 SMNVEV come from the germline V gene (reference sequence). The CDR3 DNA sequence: TGTGCCGGGCGCCCGACAGGGGAAAATCAGCCCCAGCATTTT. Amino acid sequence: CAGRPTGENQPQHF.

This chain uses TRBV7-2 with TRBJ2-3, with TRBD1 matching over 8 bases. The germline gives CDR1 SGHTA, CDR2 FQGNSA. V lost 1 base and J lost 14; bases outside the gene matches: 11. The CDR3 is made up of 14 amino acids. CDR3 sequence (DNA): TGTGCCAGCAGCTTAGGGACAGGGCGCGCCAGAGCGTATTTT. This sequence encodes CASSLGTGRARAYF.